These T cell receptor beta chains were read from a single sample in a study of blood T cells in healthy people across ages. TCRdb independently ran MiXCR on the 5' RACE reads; one entry per CDR3 protein. The sample includes hundreds of thousands of distinct CDR3 sequences, around 49% of them seen just once. The sequencing input was blood. The receptors were sampled from a woman in her sixties or seventies in good health. CDR3s include the opening cysteine and the closing phenylalanine or tryptophan. A D gene is named only where the DNA matches it firmly. Size is omitted from some rows. Given values are once, few, many or a class for expanded clones.

abundance	v_gene	d_gene	j_gene	CDR3nt	CDR3aa
few	TRBV7-2	.	TRBJ2-7	TGTGCCAGCAGCCCCTCCGCCATCTCCTACGAGCAGTACTTC	CASSPSAISYEQYF
few	TRBV5-1	TRBD1	TRBJ2-1	TGCGCCAGCAGCTTGTCACAGGGGGCGCTGGGTGAGCAGTTCTTC	CASSLSQGALGEQFF
few	TRBV18	TRBD1	TRBJ1-1	TGTGCCAGCTCACCCGACAGGGAACACACTGAAGCTTTCTTT	CASSPDREHTEAFF
.	TRBV6-6	TRBD1	TRBJ1-1	TGTGCCAGCAGAAGGGACAGCACCCCGAACACTGAAGCTTTCTTT	CASRRDSTPNTEAFF
.	TRBV6-6	TRBD2	TRBJ2-7	TGTGCCAGCAGTTACACTAGCGGCGGTGAGCAGTACTTC	CASSYTSGGEQYF
.	TRBV3-1	TRBD2	TRBJ2-1	TGTGCCAGCAGCCAATCACTAGCGGGAGGGTATGAGCAGTTCTTC	CASSQSLAGGYEQFF
.	TRBV4-2	.	TRBJ1-1	TGTGCCAGCACCCGTATGGGAGGATCTGAAGCTTTCTTT	CASTRMGGSEAFF
few	TRBV7-8	TRBD1	TRBJ2-7	TGTGCCAGCAGCGCGGGACAGGTTAGCTCCTACAATGAGCAGTACTTC	CASSAGQVSSYNEQYF
.	TRBV29-1	.	TRBJ1-2	TGCAGCGTTGCCGGCGGGGGCAGGGCAAAGGGCTACACCTTC	CSVAGGGRAKGYTF
.	TRBV7-6	.	TRBJ2-5	TGTGCCAGCAGCCGTATACAAGAGACCCAGTACTTC	CASSRIQETQYF
.	TRBV29-1	.	TRBJ2-1	TGCAGCGTTGAACCAGGGGGGTCCGGGAAGGGTGAGCAGTTCTTC	CSVEPGGSGKGEQFF
.	TRBV19	.	TRBJ2-7	TGTGCCAGTAGTATCCAGGGATCAGCCTCCTACGAGCAGTACTTC	CASSIQGSASYEQYF
.	TRBV4-3	.	TRBJ1-1	TGCGCCAGCAGCCAAGATTATGGGGGGGAAGCTTTCTTT	CASSQDYGGEAFF
.	TRBV18	TRBD2	TRBJ2-7	TGTGCCAGCTCATCCCGGACTAGTTCCGACGAGCAGTACTTC	CASSSRTSSDEQYF
.	TRBV7-2	TRBD1	TRBJ2-7	TGTACCAGCAGCAAAACCGGGACAGGAAGTTCCTACGGGCAGTACTTC	CTSSKTGTGSSYGQYF
.	TRBV7-3	TRBD1	TRBJ2-3	TGTGCCAGCAGCACGTACGGGACAGTTACAGATGCGCAGTATTTT	CASSTYGTVTDAQYF
few	TRBV7-2	TRBD2	TRBJ2-1	TGTGCCAGCAGCTCTAGCGGGTTCTCCTACAATGAGCAGTTCTTC	CASSSSGFSYNEQFF
few	TRBV28	TRBD1	TRBJ2-7	TGTGCCAGCAGTTCCATGGGACAGATCTACGAGCAGTACTTC	CASSSMGQIYEQYF
.	TRBV20-1	TRBD2	TRBJ2-1	TGCAGTGCTCGAGGGACTAGCGGGTGGAATGAGCAGTTCTTC	CSARGTSGWNEQFF
many	TRBV7-9	.	TRBJ2-7	TGTGCCAGCAGTTTAGACAGAGGGGAGCAGTACTTC	CASSLDRGEQYF
.	TRBV28	TRBD1	TRBJ1-4	TGTGCCAGCAGCACTTCAGGGGGCGAAGCTTCGAATGAAAAACTGTTTTTT	CASSTSGGEASNEKLFF
few	TRBV10-2	.	TRBJ2-3	TGCGCCAGCAGTGAGTTGACCGTCGATACGCAGTATTTT	CASSELTVDTQYF
few	TRBV5-1	.	TRBJ2-4	TGCGCCAGCAGCGAAACTTACCCGGGGGGCACGACCAAAAACATTCAGTACTTC	CASSETYPGGTTKNIQYF
few	TRBV20-1	.	TRBJ2-1	TGCAGTGCTAGAGATAGGGGGATAGGGTACAATGAGCAGTTCTTC	CSARDRGIGYNEQFF
.	TRBV30	.	TRBJ2-3	TGTGCGGGGTGGGGGAGCACAGATACGCAGTATTTT	CAGWGSTDTQYF
.	TRBV14	.	TRBJ2-5	TGTGCCAGCAGCCATCTTCCGCGGGCCAAAGGTGGAGAGACCCAGTACTTC	CASSHLPRAKGGETQYF
.	TRBV29-1	TRBD2	TRBJ2-4	TGCAGCGTTGAAGAAGGGCCACTAGCGGGAGGGCCGGTGGAGCAGTACTTC	CSVEEGPLAGGPVEQYF
.	TRBV5-6	.	TRBJ2-1	TGTGCCAGCAGCTTTAGGCAGGGTGGCGATGAGCAGTTCTTC	CASSFRQGGDEQFF
.	TRBV6-5	TRBD1	TRBJ1-6	TGTGCCAGCAGTCAGGGGGCGGGGAATTCACCCCTCCACTTT	CASSQGAGNSPLHF
.	TRBV6-6	.	TRBJ1-1	TGTGCCAGCAGTTACCCCCCCAGCCAGACTGAAGCTTTCTTT	CASSYPPSQTEAFF
.	TRBV20-1	TRBD1	TRBJ2-7	TGCAGTGCTAATACCGGCAGGGGGTACGAGCAGTACTTC	CSANTGRGYEQYF
once	TRBV6-5	TRBD1	TRBJ1-1	TGTGCCAGCAGCCAAACCGGGACAGGAGGCGGAGCTTTCTTT	CASSQTGTGGGAFF
.	TRBV7-2	.	TRBJ2-3	TGTGCCAGCAGCTCGGACTGGGGCACAGATACGCAGTATTTT	CASSSDWGTDTQYF